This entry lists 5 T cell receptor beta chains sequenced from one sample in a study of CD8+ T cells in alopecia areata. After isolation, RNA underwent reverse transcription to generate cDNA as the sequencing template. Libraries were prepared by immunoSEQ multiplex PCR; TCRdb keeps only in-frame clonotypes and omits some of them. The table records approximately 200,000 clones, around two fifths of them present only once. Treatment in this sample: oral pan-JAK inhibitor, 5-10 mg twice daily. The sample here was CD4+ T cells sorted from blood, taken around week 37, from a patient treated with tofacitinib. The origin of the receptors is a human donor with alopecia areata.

CDR3 sequence reads: CASSPLISNQPQHF. The CDR3 DNA reads TGTGCCAGCAGCCCCTTGATTAGCAATCAGCCCCAGCATTTT. V is TRBV7-2 and J is TRBJ1-5; the D is unclear. The CDR3 sequence is 14 residues long. Trimming shortened V by 5 bases and J by 0 bases, and 8 bases separated the two germline ends. The germline CDR1 and CDR2 sequences are SGHTA and FQGNSA.

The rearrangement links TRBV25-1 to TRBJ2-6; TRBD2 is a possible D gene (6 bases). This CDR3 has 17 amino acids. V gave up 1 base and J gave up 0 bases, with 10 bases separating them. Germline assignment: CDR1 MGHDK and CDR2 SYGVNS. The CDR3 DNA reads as TGTGCCAGCAGTGAATCCCGGGGACTCTCTGGGGCCAACGTCCTGACTTTC. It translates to CASSESRGLSGANVLTF.

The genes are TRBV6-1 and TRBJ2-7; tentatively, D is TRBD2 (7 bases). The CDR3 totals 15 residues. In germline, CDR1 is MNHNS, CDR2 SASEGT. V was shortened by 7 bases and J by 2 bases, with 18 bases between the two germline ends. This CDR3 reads CASTLLGGRPYEQYF. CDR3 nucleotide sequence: TGTGCCAGCACCCTCCTCGGGGGGCGTCCCTACGAGCAGTACTTC.

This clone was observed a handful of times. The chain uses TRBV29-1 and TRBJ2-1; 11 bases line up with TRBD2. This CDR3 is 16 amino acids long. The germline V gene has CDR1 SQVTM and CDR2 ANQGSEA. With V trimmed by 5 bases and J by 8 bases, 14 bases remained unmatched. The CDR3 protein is CSVSTSGRRLRDEQFF. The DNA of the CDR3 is TGCAGCGTTTCCACTAGCGGGAGAAGACTTAGGGATGAGCAGTTCTTC.

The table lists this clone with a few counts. The CDR3 is CASSPTANTEAFF. CDR3 nucleotide sequence: TGCGCCAGCAGCCCGACAGCGAACACTGAAGCTTTCTTT. This chain uses TRBV5-1 with TRBJ1-1; D possibly corresponds to TRBD1 (5 bases). The CDR3 totals 13 residues. The germline V gene has CDR1 SGHRS and CDR2 YFSETQ. V shed 4 bases and J shed 1 base, with 8 bases lying between them.